Listed below are T cell receptor beta chains from one sample, sequenced in a study of shared T cell receptors in the human thymus. Data came from immunoSEQ multiplex PCR; TCRdb stores just in-frame clones and leaves some out. This sample yields 700,000 to 750,000 clones, of which 80% to 90% are seen a single time; 0.008% to 0.011% belongs to the top ten. The same specimen was also included in a second study, on human thymus T cells.

Material: thymocytes. These receptors were obtained from a girl less than two years old with a congenital heart defect. CDR3s include the opening cysteine and the closing phenylalanine or tryptophan. D genes are given only for firm matches.

15	TRBV5-6	TRBD2	CASSLWDYRFHEQYF
13	TRBV29-1	TRBD1	CSVVKGGLETQYF
15	TRBV2	TRBD1	CASSEIQGVDTEAFF
19	TRBV5-1	TRBD2	CASRVGTSGGSGSYNEQFF
13	TRBV29-1	NA	CSVAGALPYGYTF
13	TRBV2	NA	CASSQTGHTWSHF
16	TRBV6-5	NA	CASSYSIGRGGETQYF
18	TRBV7-9	TRBD1	CASSLGGTGSSGANVLTF
16	TRBV4-3	NA	CASSQDDSPRITEAFF
17	TRBV7-6	NA	CASSPRWTTSPWGTQYF
13	TRBV30	TRBD1	CAWSTGGDTEAFF
14	TRBV5-4	NA	CASSLGTSGNTIYF
15	TRBV29-1	TRBD1	CSVDKGRDRRKTQYF
15	TRBV13	NA	CASSLGGHQTYEQYF
13	TRBV18	NA	CASSPQRNYGYTF
16	TRBV6-1	NA	CASSESSGGSYNEQFF
15	TRBV4-1	NA	CASSQVEQGLGGYTF
15	TRBV28	TRBD1	CASSRDSVRYNEQFF
14	TRBV9	TRBD1	CASTQGQGGTEAFF
12	TRBV27	TRBD1	CASSRDSYEQYF
16	TRBV4-2	TRBD1	CASSRDKRTGVYEQYF
18	TRBV5-5	NA	CASSCPVGNRPVTNEQFF
13	TRBV6-1	TRBD1	CASKGALGYGYTF
13	TRBV25-1	NA	CASSECRRDEQYF
18	TRBV2	TRBD1	CASSELRDSELANYGYTF
12	TRBV19	TRBD1	CASRQGTNEQYF
16	TRBV28	NA	CASSLLLQADNYGYTF
16	TRBV6-5	TRBD1	CASSYSRGSVNTEAFF
16	TRBV28	TRBD1	CASSFVQGACNQPQHF
19	TRBV7-2	TRBD1	CASRVLRQGESSYNSPLHF
18	TRBV15	NA	CATSRATTDNTNTGELFF
15	TRBV30	TRBD1	CAWSAPDRDREKLFF
16	TRBV5-6	NA	CASSFGFRVEERPQHF
16	TRBV7-9	NA	CASSLHSPGQPETQYF
18	TRBV18	TRBD1	CASSMTGRTNRLNQPQHF
16	TRBV9	TRBD2	CASSVGGGGITDTQYF
15	TRBV14	TRBD1	CASSHRDRENEKLFF
16	TRBV5-6	TRBD2	CASSQDPGLLTDTQYF
16	TRBV6-1	TRBD1	CASSGQGTTGANVLTF
14	TRBV23-1	NA	CASSQAAERYGYTF
17	TRBV5-6	TRBD2	CASSWLARELNTGELFF
14	TRBV28	NA	CASSPTGFSYEQYF
15	TRBV7-2	NA	CASSLLSRRLEGYTF
14	TRBV6-5	TRBD1	CASTGGDREGEWTF
11	TRBV20-1	NA	CSALGGLALHF
18	TRBV7-7	TRBD2	CASSPQRDPDSPADEQYF
18	TRBV7-2	NA	CASSLTVGSGMDYNEQFF
13	TRBV28	NA	CASSLMGGQPQHF
21	TRBV10-2	TRBD2	CASSEFGRLAGIKGSSYEQYF
13	TRBV29-1	NA	CSVEMGLADTQYF
16	TRBV4-3	NA	CASSLWPSSSGNTIYF
16	TRBV10-3	TRBD1	CAIRNDRGRNTGELFF
15	TRBV9	TRBD1	CASSNSTGANYGYTF
14	TRBV5-4	TRBD1	CASSSTGGWDEQYF
18	TRBV15	NA	CATSRVPTGSSRTGELFF
15	TRBV10-3	TRBD1	CAISEPGTVGNTIYF
18	TRBV28	TRBD2	CASRPSQTSGGLGETQYF
13	TRBV19	NA	CASSDRRITEAFF
14	TRBV2	TRBD1	CASIGDKTGYEQYF
15	TRBV27	NA	CASSPGHLIQETQYF